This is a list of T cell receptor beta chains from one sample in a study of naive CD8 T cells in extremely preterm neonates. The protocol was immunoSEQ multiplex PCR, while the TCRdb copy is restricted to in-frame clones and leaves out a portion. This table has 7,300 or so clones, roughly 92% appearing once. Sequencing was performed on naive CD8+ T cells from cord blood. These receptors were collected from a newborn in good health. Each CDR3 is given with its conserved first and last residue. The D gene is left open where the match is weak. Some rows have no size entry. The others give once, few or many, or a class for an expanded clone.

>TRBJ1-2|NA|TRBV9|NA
TGTGCCAGCAGCGGGACAGCTAACTATGGCTACACCTTC
CASSGTANYGYTF
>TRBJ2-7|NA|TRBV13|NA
TGTGCCAGCAGCTTAGGACAGAGCTTCGAGCAGTACTTC
CASSLGQSFEQYF
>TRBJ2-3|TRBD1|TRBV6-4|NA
TGTGCCAGCAGTGACCTTACAGGGGCTAGAGCCCCAAAAGATACGCAGTATTTT
CASSDLTGARAPKDTQYF
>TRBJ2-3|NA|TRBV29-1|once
TGCAGCGTTGAGCGGCCGGATACGCAGTATTTT
CSVERPDTQYF
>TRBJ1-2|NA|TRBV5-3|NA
TGTGCCAGAAGCTACCGGGACAAAAACTATGGCTACACCTTC
CARSYRDKNYGYTF
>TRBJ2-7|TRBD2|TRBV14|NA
TGTGCCAGCAGCTATGGACTAGCGGGATCCTACGAGCAGTACTTC
CASSYGLAGSYEQYF
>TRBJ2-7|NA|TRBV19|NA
TGTGCCAGTGGCCCCGTGGGCAGCGAGCAGTACTTC
CASGPVGSEQYF
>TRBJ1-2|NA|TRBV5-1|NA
TGCGCCAGCAGCTTGGGGGGGGGCTATGGCTACACCTTC
CASSLGGGYGYTF
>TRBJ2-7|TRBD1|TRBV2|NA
TGTGCCAGCGTCGCGCCGGGACAGGCCTCCTACGAGCAGTACTTC
CASVAPGQASYEQYF
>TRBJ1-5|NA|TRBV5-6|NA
TGTGCCAGCACCTTAAGGGGATCTCAGCCCCAGCATTTT
CASTLRGSQPQHF
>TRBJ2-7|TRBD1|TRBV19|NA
TGTGCCAGTAGTCCCCCGGGACAGTTCTACGAGCAGTACTTC
CASSPPGQFYEQYF
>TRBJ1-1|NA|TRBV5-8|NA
TGTGCCAGCAGCTTCACAGTCTGGAACACTGAAGCTTTCTTT
CASSFTVWNTEAFF
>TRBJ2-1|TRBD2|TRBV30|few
TGTGCCTGGACGGCGGGAGTTGGTAATGAGCAGTTCTTC
CAWTAGVGNEQFF
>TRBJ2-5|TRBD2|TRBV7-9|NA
TGTGCCAGCAGCCCACCCGGACTAGCGGTACAAGAGACCCAGTACTTC
CASSPPGLAVQETQYF
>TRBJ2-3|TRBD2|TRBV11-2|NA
TGTGCCAGCAGCTTGCACGAACTAGCGGGGGGGCCTCGAGATACGCAGTATTTT
CASSLHELAGGPRDTQYF
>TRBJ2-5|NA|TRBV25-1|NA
TGTGCCAGCAGTGATTCGGGTTCGGGTTCCCAGTACTTC
CASSDSGSGSQYF
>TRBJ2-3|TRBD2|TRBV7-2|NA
TGTGCCAGCAGCTGGCGACTAGCGGGAGTCTCAGATACGCAGTATTTT
CASSWRLAGVSDTQYF
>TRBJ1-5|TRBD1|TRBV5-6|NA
TGTGCCAGCAGCTTCGCGACAGGGAATCAGCCCCAGCATTTT
CASSFATGNQPQHF
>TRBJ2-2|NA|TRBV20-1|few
TGCAGTGCTACTAGCGCCGGGGAGCTGTTTTTT
CSATSAGELFF
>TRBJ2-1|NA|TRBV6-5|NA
TGTGCCAGCGGCCCTTCGAGGGCCACCTACAATGAGCAGTTCTTC
CASGPSRATYNEQFF
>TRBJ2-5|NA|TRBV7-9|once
TGTGCCAGCAGCTTAGTCTCTGGCGAGACCCAGTACTTC
CASSLVSGETQYF
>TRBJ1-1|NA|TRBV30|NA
TGTGCCTGGAAGGAAGGGGCACGGAGGAACACTGAAGCTTTCTTT
CAWKEGARRNTEAFF
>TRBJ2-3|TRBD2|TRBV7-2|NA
TGTGCCAGCAGCAGGACTAGCGGGAGTCCAGATACGCAGTATTTT
CASSRTSGSPDTQYF
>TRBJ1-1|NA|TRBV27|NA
TGTGCCAGCAGTTGGACAGAGAACACTGAAGCTTTCTTT
CASSWTENTEAFF
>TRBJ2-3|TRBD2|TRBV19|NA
TGTGCCAGTAGTGACGGGACTAGGGGCACAGATACGCAGTATTTT
CASSDGTRGTDTQYF
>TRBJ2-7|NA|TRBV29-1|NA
TGCAGCGCTAAAACAGGGAACGAGCAGTACTTC
CSAKTGNEQYF
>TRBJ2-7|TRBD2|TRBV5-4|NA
TGTGCCAGCAGCTTGACTAGCGGGAGAAACGAGCAGTACTTC
CASSLTSGRNEQYF
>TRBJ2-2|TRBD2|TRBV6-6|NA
TGTGCCAGTTTGGGGGGAGGGTTGAACACCGGGGAGCTGTTTTTT
CASLGGGLNTGELFF
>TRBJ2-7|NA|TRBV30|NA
TGTGCCTGGAGCGGGACACTCTCCTACGAGCAGTACTTC
CAWSGTLSYEQYF
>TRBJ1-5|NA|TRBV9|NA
TGTGCCAGCAGCGTAAGCCATGAACCCTATCAGCCCCAGCATTTT
CASSVSHEPYQPQHF
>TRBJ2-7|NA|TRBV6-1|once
TGTGCCAGCAGTGAACGGAGCTACGAGCAGTACTTC
CASSERSYEQYF
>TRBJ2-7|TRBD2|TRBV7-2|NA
TGTGCCAGCAGCCCTCCGGGACTAGCGGGACAGACCTACGAGCAGTACTTC
CASSPPGLAGQTYEQYF
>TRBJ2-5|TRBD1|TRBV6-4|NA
TGTGCCAGGGGGGGACAGGAGGTTCGAGAGACCCAGTACTTC
CARGGQEVRETQYF
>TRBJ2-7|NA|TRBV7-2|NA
TGTGCCAGCAGCGTAACCTACGAGCAGTACTTC
CASSVTYEQYF
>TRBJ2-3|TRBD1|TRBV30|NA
TGTGCCGGGCAACAGGGGGCGAGCACAGATACGCAGTATTTT
CAGQQGASTDTQYF
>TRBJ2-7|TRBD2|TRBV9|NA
TGTGCCAGCAGCGTAGGAGGGACTACCTACGAGCAGTACTTC
CASSVGGTTYEQYF
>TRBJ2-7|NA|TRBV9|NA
TGTGCCAGCAGCGTAAAAGACAACTCCTACGAGCAGTACTTC
CASSVKDNSYEQYF
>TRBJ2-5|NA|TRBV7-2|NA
TGTGCCAGCAGCTCCCACGGGGGGCGCGAGACCCAGTACTTC
CASSSHGGRETQYF
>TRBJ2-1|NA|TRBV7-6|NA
TGTGCCAGCAGCTACCGGGACTCCCGATACAATGAGCAGTTCTTC
CASSYRDSRYNEQFF
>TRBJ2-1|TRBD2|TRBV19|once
TGTGCCAGTAGACCACTAGCGGGATACAATGAGCAGTTCTTC
CASRPLAGYNEQFF
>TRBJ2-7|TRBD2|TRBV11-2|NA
TGTGCCAGCAGCTTTTCGGCGACTAGCGGCGTATACGAGCAGTACTTC
CASSFSATSGVYEQYF
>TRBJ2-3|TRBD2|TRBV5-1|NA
TGCGCCAGCAGCTGGGGAGGACTAGCGGGAGTATTGGACACAGATACGCAGTATTTT
CASSWGGLAGVLDTDTQYF
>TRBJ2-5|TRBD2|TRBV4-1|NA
TGCGCCAGCAGCTCCAAGGGGGTAGCGGGAGGCGAAGAGACCCAGTACTTC
CASSSKGVAGGEETQYF
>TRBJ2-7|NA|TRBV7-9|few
TGTGCCAGCAGCTTAGGGCTCGAGCAGTACTTC
CASSLGLEQYF
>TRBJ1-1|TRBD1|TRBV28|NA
TGTGCCAGCAGAGTACAGGGGGCCGGCACTGAAGCTTTCTTT
CASRVQGAGTEAFF
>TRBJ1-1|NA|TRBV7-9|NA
TGTGCCAGCAGCTTAGGGGAGGGGGGTCTGAACACTGAAGCTTTCTTT
CASSLGEGGLNTEAFF
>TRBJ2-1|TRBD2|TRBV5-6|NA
TGTGCCAGCAGCTTTAGCGGGAGTGATGAGCAGTTCTTC
CASSFSGSDEQFF
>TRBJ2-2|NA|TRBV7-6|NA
TGTGCCAGCAGCTTAGTAGTGAACACCGGGGAGCTGTTTTTT
CASSLVVNTGELFF
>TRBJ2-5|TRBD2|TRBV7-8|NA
TGTGCCAGCAGTTGGACTAGCGGAAAACAAGAGACCCAGTACTTC
CASSWTSGKQETQYF
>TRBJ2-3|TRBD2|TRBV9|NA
TGTGCCAGCAGCCTCGGACTAGCGGGAGAGGTAACAGATACGCAGTATTTT
CASSLGLAGEVTDTQYF
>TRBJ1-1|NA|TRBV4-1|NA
TGCGCCAGCAGCCCTGGTGGTTCCAGGAACACTGAAGCTTTCTTT
CASSPGGSRNTEAFF
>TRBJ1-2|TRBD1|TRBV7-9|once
TGTGCCAGCAGCCTGGAGGCTAGACAGGGAGTAAGAGGCTACACCTTC
CASSLEARQGVRGYTF
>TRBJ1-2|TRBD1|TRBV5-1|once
TGCGCCAGCACCCGACAGGGGGAGGAAAATGGCTACACCTTC
CASTRQGEENGYTF
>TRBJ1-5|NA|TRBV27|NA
TGTGCCAGCAGTTTTCCTAATCAGCCCCAGCATTTT
CASSFPNQPQHF
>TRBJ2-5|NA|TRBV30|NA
TGTGCCTGGAGTACAAGTGTTGGGTACTGGGAGCAGTACTTC
CAWSTSVGYWEQYF
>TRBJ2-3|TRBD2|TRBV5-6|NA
TGTGCCAGCAGCTTGTTACTAGCGGGGACTCCTAGCACAGATACGCAGTATTTT
CASSLLLAGTPSTDTQYF
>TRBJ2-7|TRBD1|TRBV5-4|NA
TGTGCCAGCAGCCTCATGGGGACAGGGCACTACGAGCAGTACTTC
CASSLMGTGHYEQYF